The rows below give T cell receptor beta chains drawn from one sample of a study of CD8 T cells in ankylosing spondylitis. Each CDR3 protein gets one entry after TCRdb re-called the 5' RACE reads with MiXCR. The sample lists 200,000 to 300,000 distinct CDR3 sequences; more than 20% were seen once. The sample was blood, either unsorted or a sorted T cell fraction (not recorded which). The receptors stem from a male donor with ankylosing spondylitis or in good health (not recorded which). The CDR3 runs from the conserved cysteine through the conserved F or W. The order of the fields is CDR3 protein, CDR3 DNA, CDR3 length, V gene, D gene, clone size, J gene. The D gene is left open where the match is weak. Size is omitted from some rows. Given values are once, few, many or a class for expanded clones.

cdr3_aa: CSARVSGFNEKLFF; cdr3_nt: TGCAGCGCTAGAGTCTCAGGGTTCAATGAAAAACTGTTTTTT; cdr3_length: 14; v_call: TRBV20-1; d_call: .; clone_size: .; j_call: TRBJ1-4
cdr3_aa: CASSERGTYEQYF; cdr3_nt: TGTGCCAGCAGCGAGAGGGGTACCTACGAGCAGTACTTC; cdr3_length: 13; v_call: TRBV12-3/TRBV12-4; d_call: .; clone_size: .; j_call: TRBJ2-7
cdr3_aa: CASSHNAGRSYEQYF; cdr3_nt: TGCGCCAGCAGCCACAACGCGGGACGGAGCTACGAGCAGTACTTC; cdr3_length: 15; v_call: TRBV5-1; d_call: .; clone_size: many; j_call: TRBJ2-7
cdr3_aa: CASSLSRADTQYF; cdr3_nt: TGTGCCAGCAGTTTATCCCGTGCAGATACGCAGTATTTT; cdr3_length: 13; v_call: TRBV12-3/TRBV12-4; d_call: .; clone_size: many; j_call: TRBJ2-3
cdr3_aa: CATSDYGSDQPQHF; cdr3_nt: TGTGCCACCAGTGATTATGGGAGCGATCAGCCCCAGCATTTT; cdr3_length: 14; v_call: TRBV24-1; d_call: .; clone_size: .; j_call: TRBJ1-5
cdr3_aa: CSARSTQGGSTDTQYF; cdr3_nt: TGCAGTGCTAGATCGACTCAGGGGGGATCCACAGATACGCAGTATTTT; cdr3_length: 16; v_call: TRBV20-1; d_call: .; clone_size: many; j_call: TRBJ2-3
cdr3_aa: CASSFPMAGSTEAFF; cdr3_nt: TGTGCCAGCAGTTTCCCCATGGCAGGGAGCACTGAAGCTTTCTTT; cdr3_length: 15; v_call: TRBV12-3/TRBV12-4; d_call: .; clone_size: few; j_call: TRBJ1-1
cdr3_aa: CASSQISETGQETQYF; cdr3_nt: TGTGCCAGCAGCCAAATCTCTGAGACTGGCCAAGAGACCCAGTACTTC; cdr3_length: 16; v_call: TRBV3-1; d_call: .; clone_size: many; j_call: TRBJ2-5
cdr3_aa: CASSFDRVSHEQYF; cdr3_nt: TGTGCCAGCAGCTTCGACAGGGTCTCCCACGAGCAGTACTTC; cdr3_length: 14; v_call: TRBV7-6; d_call: TRBD1; clone_size: .; j_call: TRBJ2-7
cdr3_aa: CSAPGRGAETQYF; cdr3_nt: TGCAGCGCGCCTGGCAGGGGAGCAGAGACCCAGTACTTC; cdr3_length: 13; v_call: TRBV29-1; d_call: .; clone_size: many; j_call: TRBJ2-5
cdr3_aa: CSAREVWLGPSWSYNEQFF; cdr3_nt: TGCAGTGCTAGAGAGGTTTGGCTCGGCCCGAGTTGGTCCTACAATGAGCAGTTCTTC; cdr3_length: 19; v_call: TRBV20-1; d_call: .; clone_size: few; j_call: TRBJ2-1
cdr3_aa: CASRPRRGGGQFF; cdr3_nt: TGTGCCAGCAGGCCTAGAAGGGGCGGCGGGCAGTTCTTC; cdr3_length: 13; v_call: TRBV12-3/TRBV12-4; d_call: .; clone_size: .; j_call: TRBJ2-1
cdr3_aa: CATSRPSGGYNEQFF; cdr3_nt: TGTGCCACCAGCAGACCTAGCGGGGGCTACAATGAGCAGTTCTTC; cdr3_length: 15; v_call: TRBV15; d_call: TRBD2; clone_size: .; j_call: TRBJ2-1
cdr3_aa: CASNRAGNTIYF; cdr3_nt: TGTGCCAGCAACCGGGCCGGAAACACCATATATTTT; cdr3_length: 12; v_call: TRBV12-3/TRBV12-4; d_call: .; clone_size: .; j_call: TRBJ1-3
cdr3_aa: CSARGALGNTIYF; cdr3_nt: TGCAGTGCTAGAGGGGCCCTTGGAAACACCATATATTTT; cdr3_length: 13; v_call: TRBV20-1; d_call: .; clone_size: .; j_call: TRBJ1-3
cdr3_aa: CSATEHGDYEQYF; cdr3_nt: TGCAGTGCGACGGAGCATGGGGACTACGAGCAGTACTTC; cdr3_length: 13; v_call: TRBV20-1; d_call: .; clone_size: many; j_call: TRBJ2-7
cdr3_aa: CASIPRSLGYTEAFF; cdr3_nt: TGTGCCAGCATCCCCCGGTCCCTAGGGTACACTGAAGCTTTCTTT; cdr3_length: 15; v_call: TRBV11-2; d_call: .; clone_size: many; j_call: TRBJ1-1
cdr3_aa: CASSLGASTDTQYF; cdr3_nt: TGTGCCAGCAGCTTGGGCGCTAGCACAGATACGCAGTATTTT; cdr3_length: 14; v_call: TRBV11-2; d_call: .; clone_size: many; j_call: TRBJ2-3
cdr3_aa: CAASSPGTGFYVSRPQHF; cdr3_nt: TGTGCCGCCAGTTCTCCCGGGACAGGGTTTTATGTTTCTCGACCCCAGCATTTT; cdr3_length: 18; v_call: TRBV7-3; d_call: TRBD1; clone_size: many; j_call: TRBJ1-5
cdr3_aa: CASSSRTGNEKLFF; cdr3_nt: TGCGCCAGCAGCTCGCGGACGGGTAATGAAAAACTGTTTTTT; cdr3_length: 14; v_call: TRBV5-1; d_call: .; clone_size: .; j_call: TRBJ1-4
cdr3_aa: CASSLGPGTQYF; cdr3_nt: TGCGCCAGCAGCTTGGGTCCGGGTACGCAGTATTTT; cdr3_length: 12; v_call: TRBV5-1; d_call: .; clone_size: many; j_call: TRBJ2-3
cdr3_aa: CASSLTGSHNEQFF; cdr3_nt: TGTGCCAGCAGTTTAACTGGGTCTCACAATGAGCAGTTCTTC; cdr3_length: 14; v_call: TRBV12-3/TRBV12-4; d_call: .; clone_size: few; j_call: TRBJ2-1
cdr3_aa: CASRNWGHQETQYF; cdr3_nt: TGTGCCAGCAGGAATTGGGGACACCAAGAGACCCAGTACTTC; cdr3_length: 14; v_call: TRBV12-3/TRBV12-4; d_call: .; clone_size: few; j_call: TRBJ2-5
cdr3_aa: CASSTGIANEQYF; cdr3_nt: TGTGCCAGTTCGACAGGGATAGCGAACGAGCAGTACTTC; cdr3_length: 13; v_call: TRBV12-3/TRBV12-4; d_call: TRBD1; clone_size: .; j_call: TRBJ2-7
cdr3_aa: CASTLRGRDRSTDTQYF; cdr3_nt: TGTGCCAGCACTCTCCGGGGGAGGGACCGTAGCACAGATACGCAGTATTTT; cdr3_length: 17; v_call: TRBV6-1; d_call: TRBD2; clone_size: .; j_call: TRBJ2-3
cdr3_aa: CASSSTRSEQYF; cdr3_nt: TGTGCCAGCAGCTCGACAAGGTCCGAGCAGTACTTC; cdr3_length: 12; v_call: TRBV12-3/TRBV12-4; d_call: .; clone_size: few; j_call: TRBJ2-7
cdr3_aa: CSVEQGSVTQYF; cdr3_nt: TGCAGCGTTGAACAGGGCTCGGTGACCCAGTACTTC; cdr3_length: 12; v_call: TRBV29-1; d_call: .; clone_size: .; j_call: TRBJ2-5
cdr3_aa: CSVFPGAGTQYF; cdr3_nt: TGCAGCGTCTTCCCGGGGGCAGGGACCCAGTACTTC; cdr3_length: 12; v_call: TRBV29-1; d_call: .; clone_size: .; j_call: TRBJ2-5
cdr3_aa: CASGAGRNTIYF; cdr3_nt: TGTGCCAGCGGGGCAGGGAGAAACACCATATATTTT; cdr3_length: 12; v_call: TRBV2; d_call: .; clone_size: .; j_call: TRBJ1-3
cdr3_aa: CASRGQGATYGYTF; cdr3_nt: TGTGCCAGCAGGGGACAGGGGGCGACCTATGGCTACACCTTC; cdr3_length: 14; v_call: TRBV2; d_call: TRBD1; clone_size: .; j_call: TRBJ1-2
cdr3_aa: CASSFGGSSYNEQFF; cdr3_nt: TGTGCCAGCAGCTTTGGGGGGAGCTCCTACAATGAGCAGTTCTTC; cdr3_length: 15; v_call: TRBV5-6; d_call: .; clone_size: many; j_call: TRBJ2-1
cdr3_aa: CSAPNWQTSGEQFF; cdr3_nt: TGCAGTGCTCCTAATTGGCAGACTAGCGGGGAGCAGTTCTTC; cdr3_length: 14; v_call: TRBV20-1; d_call: TRBD2; clone_size: few; j_call: TRBJ2-1
cdr3_aa: CSARLLNYGYTF; cdr3_nt: TGCAGTGCTAGGTTGCTGAACTATGGCTACACCTTC; cdr3_length: 12; v_call: TRBV20-1; d_call: .; clone_size: few; j_call: TRBJ1-2
cdr3_aa: CASSLDGQVPYEQYF; cdr3_nt: TGTGCCAGCAGCTTAGACGGCCAGGTTCCCTACGAGCAGTACTTC; cdr3_length: 15; v_call: TRBV11-2; d_call: .; clone_size: .; j_call: TRBJ2-7
cdr3_aa: CASRPASGTEAFF; cdr3_nt: TGTGCCAGCAGGCCCGCGTCCGGCACTGAAGCTTTCTTT; cdr3_length: 13; v_call: TRBV6-1; d_call: .; clone_size: few; j_call: TRBJ1-1
cdr3_aa: CSATPGISNQPQHF; cdr3_nt: TGCAGTGCTACCCCAGGGATCAGCAATCAGCCCCAGCATTTT; cdr3_length: 14; v_call: TRBV20-1; d_call: .; clone_size: .; j_call: TRBJ1-5
cdr3_aa: CSAPVNSYEQYF; cdr3_nt: TGCAGTGCGCCCGTCAACTCCTACGAGCAGTACTTC; cdr3_length: 12; v_call: TRBV20-1; d_call: .; clone_size: few; j_call: TRBJ2-7
cdr3_aa: CASSPNRNTGELFF; cdr3_nt: TGTGCCAGCAGTCCTAACAGAAACACCGGGGAGCTGTTTTTT; cdr3_length: 14; v_call: TRBV12-3/TRBV12-4; d_call: .; clone_size: few; j_call: TRBJ2-2
cdr3_aa: CSLGRGQSWEQYF; cdr3_nt: TGCAGCTTGGGGAGGGGGCAATCGTGGGAGCAGTACTTC; cdr3_length: 13; v_call: TRBV20-1; d_call: .; clone_size: .; j_call: TRBJ2-7
cdr3_aa: CASSLFQSSYEQYF; cdr3_nt: TGTGCCAGCAGTTTGTTCCAAAGCTCCTACGAGCAGTACTTC; cdr3_length: 14; v_call: TRBV12-3/TRBV12-4; d_call: .; clone_size: few; j_call: TRBJ2-7
cdr3_aa: CASSLTYGGANVLTF; cdr3_nt: TGTGCCAGCAGTTTAACGTATGGTGGGGCCAACGTCCTGACTTTC; cdr3_length: 15; v_call: TRBV28; d_call: .; clone_size: .; j_call: TRBJ2-6
cdr3_aa: CSARAPLAGDNEQFF; cdr3_nt: TGCAGTGCTAGAGCCCCCCTAGCGGGGGACAATGAGCAGTTCTTC; cdr3_length: 15; v_call: TRBV20-1; d_call: TRBD2; clone_size: .; j_call: TRBJ2-1
cdr3_aa: CSAQGQATDEQYF; cdr3_nt: TGCAGTGCGCAGGGACAGGCAACGGACGAGCAGTACTTC; cdr3_length: 13; v_call: TRBV20-1; d_call: TRBD1; clone_size: few; j_call: TRBJ2-7